This T cell receptor beta chain was observed in a study of CD8 T cells in ankylosing spondylitis. Study conclusions and caveats: Characteristic of ankylosing spondylitis blood, it appeared, was a TCR beta motif comprising about eight highly homologous variants. Earlier literature documents some of the motif variants in reactive arthritis synovial fluid and blood. Matched ankylosing spondylitis synovial fluid reportedly showed significant enrichment of disease-linked clones.

As regards this clonotype: The antigen remains undetermined.

TCRdb called the 5' RACE reads again in MiXCR, with one record for every CDR3 protein. The sample contains about 480,000 distinct CDR3 sequences, roughly 18% of which appear only once. This TCR was recovered from a male donor with ankylosing spondylitis. Sequencing was done on a sample of blood, either unsorted or a sorted T cell fraction (not recorded which).

The CDR3 reads CASSPGTSSLNEQFF. Here the CDR3 DNA reads TGTGCCAGCAGCCCCGGGACTAGCTCTCTCAATGAGCAGTTCTTC. V and J are TRBV6-1 and TRBJ2-1, with TRBD2 identical over 9 bases. CDR1 and CDR2 (germline): MNHNS, SASEGT. V was clipped by 6 bases and J by 6 bases; unmatched bases: 9. The CDR3 is 15 residues long.